What follows describes a single T cell receptor beta chain. The sequence runs out 3 residues before the end of the CDR3; the remainder is reconstructed from the germline J gene. The record originates from a study of T cells in women clearing cervical HPV infection. The wider study: Controls were women whose single incident HPV16 infection cleared within 12 months without precancer or cancer.

The CDR3 runs to 16 residues. With 3 bases clipped from V and 7 bases from J, the junction kept 12 bases outside the gene matches. Germline CDR1 is LNHDA and CDR2 is SQIVND (reference sequence). Some clones are missing from TCRdb's copy, which holds only in-frame ones; the method was immunoSEQ multiplex PCR. Its listing shows tens of thousands of clones. All participants had a single incident cervical HPV16 infection, and prevalent HPV16 infections were excluded. This TCR was recovered from a woman between 18 and 70 years old with a cervical HPV16 infection that either progressed to CIN3+ or cleared (not recorded which). Input material: blood buffy coat. The chain couples TRBV19 to TRBJ1-5; 7 nucleotides match TRBD1. Incomplete CDR3 DNA: TGTGCCAGTAGTATGTTTTCGAGGGGGCGCAGCCAGCCC. This encodes CASSMFSRGRSQP. Given in full, the CDR3 is CASSMFSRGRSQPQHF.